Each of the 8 T cell receptor beta chains below was sequenced from the same sample in a study of CD8+CD57+ T cells in acquired aplastic anemia (dated by TCRdb to 2016 to 2019). TCRdb records Illumina HiSeq 2000 as the sequencer. TCR beta VDJ combination and CDR3 sequence profiling used genomic DNA as the template. TCRdb itself trimmed the public reads at Q25 with fastp, ran MiXCR and retained productive beta chains. Each CDR3 protein gets just one entry, which takes the most common genes and DNA from the rows behind it. The table for this sample lists some 170,000 distinct CDR3 sequences; nearly 65% of them were counted only once. Roughly 46% of the sample goes to the ten largest clones. The patients picked for sequencing were ones in whom flow cytometry had shown an expansion of CD8+CD57+ cells. Sample: sorted CD4+, CD8+, or CD8+CD57+ T cells (not recorded which) from PBMCs. The receptors derive from a human donor with aplastic anemia.

Points on this clonotype: This may come from a read error, since a much larger clone is one base off. The rearrangement links TRBV25-1 to TRBJ1-1, with a tentative D call TRBD1 (6 bases). Per the germline V gene, CDR1 is MGHDK and CDR2 is SYGVNS. The CDR3 contains 16 residues. Trimming took 2 bases from V and 7 from J, leaving 20 bases between them. CDR3 region: CASSEGGGHRGGEAFF. The CDR3 region has the DNA TGTGCCAGCAGTGAAGGGGGGGGACATAGGGGAGGTGAAGCTTTCTTT.

The rearrangement links TRBV2 to TRBJ2-5; 9 nucleotides match TRBD1. The germline V gene has CDR1 SNHLY and CDR2 FYNNEI. CDR3 length: 14 amino acids. J lost 2 bases, V lost 11 bases, and 9 bases had no gene match. DNA for the CDR3: TGTGCCCGCCAACAGGGGGCTGTGCAAGAGACCCAGTACTTC. Its protein is CARQQGAVQETQYF.

This rearrangement joins TRBV12-3 or TRBV12-4 to TRBJ1-1; D call uncertain. V was clipped by 6 bases and J by 9 bases, with 14 bases between them. CDR3 length: 12 amino acids. The CDR3 DNA is TGTGCCAGCAGCCTCTTTGAGGATAAAGCTTTCTTT. This sequence encodes CASSLFEDKAFF.

The CDR3 sequence is CSAREWDAKQYF. The CDR3 nucleotides are TGCAGTGCTAGAGAGTGGGACGCAAAGCAGTACTTC. This chain connects TRBV20-1 to TRBJ2-7; the D call may be TRBD1 or TRBD2 (5 bases each). CDR1 and CDR2 (germline): DFQATT, SNEGSKA (reference sequence). The germline V and J ends were trimmed by 0 bases and 8 bases, with 11 bases remaining between them. CDR3 length: 12 amino acids.

V usage is TRBV24-1 and J usage is TRBJ1-4, with D maybe TRBD1 (5 bases). Germline V gene data show CDR1 as KGHDR and CDR2 as SFDVKD. This CDR3 region has 14 residues. V lost 9 bases and J 0 bases, leaving 10 bases between the germline ends. CDR3 nucleotides: TGTGCCACCCCCAGGGTACCAACTAATGAAAAACTGTTTTTT. This codes for CATPRVPTNEKLFF.

The V call is TRBV7-9, the J call TRBJ1-1; D is unresolved. CDR3 length: 13 amino acids. Per the germline V gene, CDR1 is SEHNR and CDR2 is FQNEAQ (reference sequence). V was shortened by 7 bases and J by 1 base, with 10 bases between the two germline ends. CDR3 sequence: CASNLGTNTEAFF. The CDR3 region has the DNA TGTGCCAGCAACCTGGGCACGAACACTGAAGCTTTCTTT.

V gene TRBV6-5 combines with J gene TRBJ1-2; 7 bases match TRBD1. The V segment lost 6 bases and the J segment 6 bases; nucleotides outside the gene matches: 13. This CDR3 region has 15 residues. Germline assignment: CDR1 MNHEY and CDR2 SVGAGI. CDR3 sequence (DNA): TGTGCCAGCAGGCCCGCCCCGGGCAGGGGGAATGGCTACACCTTC. Protein: CASRPAPGRGNGYTF.

The gene calls are TRBV29-1 and TRBJ1-4; D not certain. The CDR3 extends over 12 amino acids. CDR1 and CDR2 from the germline V gene are SQVTM and ANQGSEA. V was shortened by 4 bases and J by 6 bases, with 9 bases between the two germline ends. CDR3 sequence (DNA): TGCAGCGTTGGGGAACTAGATGAAAAACTGTTTTTT. It specifies CSVGELDEKLFF.